This T cell receptor (beta chain) was sequenced during a study of blood T cell repertoires in COVID-19. Study-level background: The United States, Italy and Spain were the sources of the acute and convalescent COVID-19 samples. Sources were T cells, B-cell-depleted T cells, or PBMCs; the material itself was cDNA or gDNA.

CDR1 is MNHEY, CDR2 SVGAGI, per germline. The CDR3 is 16 residues long. V lost 2 bases, J lost 6 bases, and 13 bases stayed unmatched. Authors' processing steps: Nucleated cell number was recorded as an estimate derived from reference gene primer amplification. The data were produced by immunoSEQ multiplex PCR, yet TCRdb's version contains in-frame clones alone and is incomplete. That table gives V, J and clone size, and the DNA gave D and trimming. Of some 200,000 clones in the sample, more than 65% are singletons; the top ten hold under 15%. The receptor's source is a human donor in a cohort sampled during active COVID-19. The chain has TRBV6-5 and TRBJ2-7, with 7 bases aligning to TRBD2. Sequencing used peripheral blood. The CDR3 region has the DNA TGTGCCAGCAGTTACCGCTTCGGCGGGAGAGGTCGCGAGCAGTACTTC. This encodes CASSYRFGGRGREQYF.